The 11 T cell receptor beta chains in this list originate from one sample, sequenced in a study of blood T cell repertoires in COVID-19. Repertoires were generated with immunoSEQ multiplex PCR, while TCRdb's copy carries only in-frame clones and drops some. The profile shows 250,000 to 350,000 clones, 70% to 90% of them singletons. Sample: peripheral blood. These receptors originate from a woman younger than 45 with active or convalescent COVID-19.

This chain uses TRBV19 with TRBJ1-1; 7 nucleotides match TRBD1. Germline assignment: CDR1 LNHDA and CDR2 SQIVND (reference sequence). CDR3 length: 15 residues. The trim removed 5 bases at V and 8 bases at J, leaving 14 bases unmatched. The CDR3 spells CASSSIRDSVPEAFF. The CDR3 bases are TGTGCCAGTAGTTCCATCCGGGACAGCGTCCCCGAAGCTTTCTTT.

The rearrangement joins TRBV5-1 to TRBJ2-7; 10 positions agree with TRBD1. CDR1 is SGHRS, CDR2 YFSETQ, per germline. The CDR3 consists of 14 residues. V shed 3 bases, J shed 5 bases, and the junction held 5 bases outside the gene matches. The CDR3 region is CASSSTGGPHEQYF. The CDR3 DNA follows: TGCGCCAGCAGCTCGACAGGGGGCCCCCACGAGCAGTACTTC.

The chain links TRBV4-1 to TRBJ2-3, with 11 nucleotides matching TRBD2. The CDR3 extends over 16 amino acids. Losses at the gene ends were 2 bases for V and 3 bases for J; bases not matched to a gene: 4. CDR1 is MGHRA, CDR2 YSYEKL, per germline. The CDR3 loop is CASSQFPSGGTDTQYF. CDR3 DNA: TGCGCCAGCAGCCAATTTCCTAGCGGGGGGACAGATACGCAGTATTTT.

The V call is TRBV5-4, the J call TRBJ2-5, with 8 nucleotides matching TRBD2. The ends lost 4 bases at V and 5 bases at J; junction bases unmatched: 13. CDR1 SGHNT and CDR2 YYREEE come from the germline V gene (reference sequence). The CDR3 contains 16 residues. CDR3: CASSETGRGGRETQYF. The CDR3, as DNA: TGTGCCAGCAGCGAAACCGGCCGGGGGGGCCGTGAGACCCAGTACTTC.

This sequence joins TRBV5-6 and TRBJ1-4; the match to TRBD1 covers 7 bases. This CDR3 has 15 residues. The germline gives CDR1 SGHDT, CDR2 YYEEEE. Unmatched junction bases numbered 8, after V lost 4 bases and J lost 5 bases. The chain's CDR3 is CASSRLGQRNEKLFF. DNA of the CDR3: TGTGCCAGCAGCAGACTGGGACAGAGAAATGAAAAACTGTTTTTT.

The chain links TRBV4-2 to TRBJ2-4; D gene unclear. The CDR3 loop spans 13 amino acids. The V gene's germline CDR1 is LGHNA and CDR2 YNFKEQ. The ends were cut back, 4 bases at V and 2 bases at J, with 6 bases in the middle. The CDR3 DNA is TGTGCCAGCAGCCCGTCCCCCAAAAACATTCAGTACTTC. Amino acid sequence: CASSPSPKNIQYF.

V gene TRBV3-1 (or the pseudogene TRBV3-2) combines with J gene TRBJ1-2; TRBD1 might be the D (5 bases). The CDR3 spans 17 residues. V lost 4 bases and J lost 0, with 18 bases in between. The germline V gene has CDR1 LGHDT and CDR2 YNNKEL (reference sequence). Here the CDR3 reads CASSPRAGGLSNYGYTF. The CDR3 DNA sequence: TGTGCCAGCAGCCCGAGAGCGGGGGGACTATCTAACTATGGCTACACCTTC.

This clone has more than one count but fewer than ten. The CDR3 region has the DNA TGTGCCAGCAGGGACAGGGGGCAGGGCTATGGCTACACCTTC. Encoded protein: CASRDRGQGYGYTF. The chain is built from TRBV6-5 and TRBJ1-2, with 11 bases lining up with TRBD1. The CDR3 loop spans 14 amino acids. V lost 6 bases to trimming and J lost 4 bases; unmatched junction nucleotides: 4. Germline CDR1 and CDR2: MNHEY and SVGAGI.

The V and J genes are TRBV7-3 and TRBJ2-5; TRBD2 might be the D (6 bases). CDR3 length: 15 residues. V was clipped by 5 bases and J by 4 bases, with 17 bases between them. Germline V CDR1 and CDR2: SGHTA, FQGTGA. CDR3: CASSPEPGTLETQYF. Written as DNA, the CDR3 is TGTGCCAGCAGCCCGGAACCTGGGACTCTAGAGACCCAGTACTTC.

The chain joins TRBV6-1 to TRBJ1-2, with a possible D match to TRBD1 (6 bases). Germline V gene data show CDR1 as MNHNS and CDR2 as SASEGT. The CDR3 has 14 residues. Between the trimmed V and J ends, which lost 3 bases and 6 bases, there was a span of 14 bases. CDR3 sequence reads: CASSEGWDTHGYTF. CDR3 DNA: TGTGCCAGCAGTGAGGGGTGGGACACTCATGGCTACACCTTC.

The sample holds a few counts of this clone. In DNA, the CDR3 is TGTGCCAGCAGTTCCCTCGGGGACACTGAAGCTTTCTTT. Translation gives CASSSLGDTEAFF. The chain is built from TRBV12-3 or TRBV12-4 and TRBJ1-1; D gene uncertain. The V end lost 4 bases, the J end lost 3 bases, and 9 bases lay between the germline ends. The CDR3 covers 13 residues.